This T cell receptor beta chain originates from a study of CD8+ T cells in alopecia areata (dated by TCRdb to between 2017 and 2018). About the full investigation: The treated patients took part in an open-label pilot trial in which moderate-to-severe alopecia areata was treated with oral tofacitinib at 5 to 10 mg twice daily. Tofacitinib was given for 6 to 18 months, followed by 6 months of follow-up off drug to assess delayed response and recurrence. High-throughput TCRbeta sequencing was used to examine T cell clonal expansion in alopecia areata in both the C3H/HeJ mouse model and human patients. Human TCRbeta sequencing covered scalp tissue and sorted CD4+ and CD8+ peripheral blood T cells from patchy and totalis/universalis alopecia areata patients and healthy controls. Tofacitinib-treated patients had biopsies at baseline and at 4 and 24 weeks of treatment, with a later scalp biopsy in several patients. Clonality in the scalp was compared among normal scalp (n=4), patchy alopecia areata scalp (n=8), and alopecia totalis/universalis scalp (n=8). RNA came from the PAXgene miRNA kit for fixed scalp, the miRNeasy kit for PBMCs, and the RNeasy kit for mouse skin. immunoSEQ multiplex PCR using 35 Vbeta forward primers and 13 Jbeta reverse primers was used to amplify TCRbeta CDR3 regions.

CDR1 MNHEY and CDR2 SVGAGI were looked up in the germline V gene. Spanning cysteine to phenylalanine, the CDR3 consists of 13 amino acids. The sequence is cut down to CDR3 DNA, 39 bases in frame from base 1. V is clipped by 6 bases and J by 5 bases, and the sequence between their germline boundaries is 13 bases long. According to the study, the label for this sample's time point signals: baseline before oral tofacitinib. Peripheral blood and lesional scalp punch biopsies were obtained from patients with alopecia areata. After PBMCs were isolated by density centrifugation and stained for CD3, CD4 and CD8, a FACSAria was used to sort CD4+ and CD8+ T cells. The paper's findings and limits, for the study overall: Shared TCR sequences between patients were less evident than in mice, which may be partly attributable to HLA diversity in the patient population. Lesional scalp, especially in alopecia totalis/universalis, showed higher clonality and more expanded CD8+ clones than normal scalp, suggesting antigenic drive. Scalp TCR repertoire analysis is complicated because resident alphabeta T cells in normal human skin are also sequenced, whereas mouse skin is dominated by gammadelta T cells.

In this sample, this clone turned up a few times. Its antigen is not yet known. Per-base quality was not reported, and no clone a single base away is much larger than it. Receptor libraries were prepared by the immunoSEQ multiplex PCR assay. RNA was extracted from all samples and reverse transcribed into cDNA, which served as template for TCR sequencing. First-strand cDNA was synthesized with SuperScript III using a 2:1 mix of oligo-dT and random hexamers. A synthetic immune receptor repertoire was used to measure amplification bias, and any remaining bias was corrected computationally. For the original study's pipeline: After raw reads were preprocessed to remove errors, the CDR3 was defined following IMGT conventions as running from the conserved cysteine to phenylalanine. To get clonality, Shannon entropy was normalized by log2 of the number of productive unique TCRs and the result was subtracted from 1. Scalp TCRbeta sequences were cross-referenced with sorted blood CD4 and CD8 repertoires so that the CD4 or CD8 identity of scalp clones could be inferred. TCRdb took this table from immuneACCESS and kept in-frame rearrangements with V and J called. Such tables lack part of the clones; where checked against another copy, unresolved V genes explain under half of the gap, and the rest is unexplained. V, J and clone size derive from that table, while D and trimming were established from the DNA sequence. The sample table contains over 150,000 clones; only one count was recorded for roughly 65% of them. The ten largest clones represent more than 1.5% of the sample.

The material sequenced was CD4+ T cells sorted from blood, taken at week 0. The rearrangement combines TRBV6-5 with TRBJ1-2, with the D gene not clear enough to name. The receptor was isolated from a human donor with alopecia areata. CDR3 sequence: CASSFLRGYGYTF. The sequenced DNA: TGTGCCAGCAGCTTCCTGCGGGGATATGGCTACACCTTC.